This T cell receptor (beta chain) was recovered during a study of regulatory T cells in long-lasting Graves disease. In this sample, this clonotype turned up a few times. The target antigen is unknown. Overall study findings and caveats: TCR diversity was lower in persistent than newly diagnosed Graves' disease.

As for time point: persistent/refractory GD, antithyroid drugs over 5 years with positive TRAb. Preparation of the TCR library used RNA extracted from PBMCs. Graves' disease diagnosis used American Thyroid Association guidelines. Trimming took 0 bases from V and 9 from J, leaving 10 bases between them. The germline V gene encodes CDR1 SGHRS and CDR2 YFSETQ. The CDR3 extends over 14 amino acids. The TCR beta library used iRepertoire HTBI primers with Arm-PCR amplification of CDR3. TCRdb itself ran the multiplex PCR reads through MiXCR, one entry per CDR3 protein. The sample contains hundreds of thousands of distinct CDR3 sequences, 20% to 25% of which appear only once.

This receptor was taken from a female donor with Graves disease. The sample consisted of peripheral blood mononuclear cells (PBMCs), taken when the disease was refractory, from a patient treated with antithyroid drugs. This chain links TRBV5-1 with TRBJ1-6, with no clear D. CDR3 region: CASSLEQEGSPLHF. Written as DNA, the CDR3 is TGCGCCAGCAGCTTGGAACAAGAGGGTTCACCCCTCCACTTT.